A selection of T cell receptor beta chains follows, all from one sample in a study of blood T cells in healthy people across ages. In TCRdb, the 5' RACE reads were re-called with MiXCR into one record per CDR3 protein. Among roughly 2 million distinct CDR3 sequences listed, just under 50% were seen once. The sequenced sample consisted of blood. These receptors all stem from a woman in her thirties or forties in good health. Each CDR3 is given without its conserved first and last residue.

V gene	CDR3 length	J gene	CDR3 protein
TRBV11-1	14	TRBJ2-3	ASSLEIGGGADTQY
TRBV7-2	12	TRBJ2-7	ASSLGQEPYEQY
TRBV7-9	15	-	ASSLGQDRAGQETQY
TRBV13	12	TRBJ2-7	ASSLGTVNYEQY
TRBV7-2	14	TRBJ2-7	ASSLARGLGGQEQY
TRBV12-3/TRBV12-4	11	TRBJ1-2	ASSAPGQIGYT
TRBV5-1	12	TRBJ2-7	ASSLHEGPYEQY
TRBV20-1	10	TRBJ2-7	SAQPTLNEQY
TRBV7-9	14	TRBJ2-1	ASSLARTPPYNEQF
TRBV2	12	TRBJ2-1	ASRSGQGNNEQF
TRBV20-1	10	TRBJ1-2	SAQTGDYGYT
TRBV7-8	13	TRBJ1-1	ASRQGQGLNTEAF
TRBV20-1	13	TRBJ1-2	SAKRRDSGGYGYT
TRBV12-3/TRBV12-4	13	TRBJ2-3	ASNRLAGRTDTQY
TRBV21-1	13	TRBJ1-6	ASRGITVSNSPLH
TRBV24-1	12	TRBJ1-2	ATSDAGADYGYT
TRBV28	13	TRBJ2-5	ASSFGGGGLETQY
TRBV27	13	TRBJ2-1	ASSYNGGPGNEQF
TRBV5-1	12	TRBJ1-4	ASIRGQANEKLF
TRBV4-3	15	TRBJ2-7	ASSQALGTSGRYELY
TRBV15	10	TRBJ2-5	ATRDFQETQY
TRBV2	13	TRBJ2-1	ASSAQTSSYNEQF
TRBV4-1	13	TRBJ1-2	ASSQVVGTNYGYT